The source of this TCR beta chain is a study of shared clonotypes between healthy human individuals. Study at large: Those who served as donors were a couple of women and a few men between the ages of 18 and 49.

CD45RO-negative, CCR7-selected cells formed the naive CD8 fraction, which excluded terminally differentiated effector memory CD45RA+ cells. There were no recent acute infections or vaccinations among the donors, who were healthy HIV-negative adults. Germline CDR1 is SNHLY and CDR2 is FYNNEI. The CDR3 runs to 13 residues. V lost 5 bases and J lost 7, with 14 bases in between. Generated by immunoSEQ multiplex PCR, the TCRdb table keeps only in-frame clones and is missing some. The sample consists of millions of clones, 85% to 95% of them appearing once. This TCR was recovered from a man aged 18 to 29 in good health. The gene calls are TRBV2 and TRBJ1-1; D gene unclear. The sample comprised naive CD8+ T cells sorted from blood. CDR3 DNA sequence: TGTGCCAGCAGTAGCGGTCCAGCGAGTGAAGCTTTCTTT. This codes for CASSSGPASEAFF.